These 29 T cell receptor beta chains were all obtained from the same sample, sequenced in a study of OX40 agonist ivuxolimab in advanced cancers. Clones were sequenced by immunoSEQ multiplex PCR, and TCRdb holds only the in-frame ones, with some missing. The repertoire holds about 90,000 clones, with approximately 91% as singletons. The input for sequencing was CD4+ or CD8+ T cells sorted from blood, taken in a trial of the OX40 agonist ivuxolimab. These receptors were taken from an adult with an advanced solid tumor such as melanoma, head and neck, liver or kidney cancer.

The chain uses TRBV6-6 and TRBJ2-6; D remains ambiguous. V lost 5 bases and J lost 4, with 3 bases in between. The CDR3 is made up of 12 amino acids. Germline V gene lookup returns CDR1 MNHNY and CDR2 SVGAGI (reference sequence). The CDR3 spells CASSGGANVLTF. DNA of the CDR3: TGTGCCAGCAGTGGAGGGGCCAACGTCCTGACTTTC.

This clone was recorded only once. The V gene is TRBV19, the J gene TRBJ1-5; D might be TRBD1 (6 bases). CDR1 is LNHDA and CDR2 is SQIVND in the germline V gene (reference sequence). The CDR3 consists of 15 residues. Trimming took off 5 bases at V and 5 bases at J, with 16 bases between the two ends. CDR3 in DNA: TGTGCCAGTAGTGAGGGGTTACAGGGAGATCAGCCCCAGCATTTT. It yields the protein CASSEGLQGDQPQHF. The whole variable domain, remainder taken from reference TRBV19 and TRBJ1-5, is DGGITQSPKYLFRKEGQNVTLSCEQNLNHDAMYWYRQDPGQGLRLIYYSQIVNDFQKGDIAEGYSVSREKKESFPLTVTSAQKNPTAFYLCASSEGLQGDQPQHFGDGTRLSIL.

V and J are TRBV7-3 and TRBJ2-3; D gene ambiguous. The germline CDR1 and CDR2 sequences are SGHTA and FQGTGA. Trimming took 0 bases from V and 2 from J, leaving 9 bases between them. This CDR3 spans 15 amino acids. CDR3 region: CASSLTGTVTDTQYF. The CDR3 DNA reads TGTGCCAGCAGCTTAACGGGAACAGTCACAGATACGCAGTATTTT.

This rearrangement joins TRBV28 to TRBJ2-5, with 15 bases aligning to TRBD2. The CDR3 totals 17 residues. Germline lookup yields CDR1 MDHEN and CDR2 SYDVKM. The junction had 8 bases not matched to a gene; V was cut back by 4 bases and J by 5 bases. The CDR3: CASSSGLAGGWSETQYF. CDR3 DNA: TGTGCCAGCAGTTCAGGACTAGCGGGAGGGTGGAGTGAGACCCAGTACTTC.

The J gene is TRBJ2-5, the V gene TRBV4-2; D might be TRBD1 (5 bases). CDR1 and CDR2 from the germline V gene are LGHNA and YNFKEQ. This CDR3 is built from 14 residues. With 1 base removed from V and 4 bases from J, the gap between germline ends came to 10 bases. This CDR3 reads CASSQGKGAETQYF. In DNA form, the CDR3 reads TGTGCCAGCAGCCAAGGCAAAGGGGCAGAGACCCAGTACTTC.

A remark on this clone: An end of the junction does not agree with germline; a read error may underlie this. The same CDR3 also results from other DNA sequences found in this sample. The V call is TRBV7-2, the J call TRBJ2-5, with 8 bases that match TRBD2. The CDR3 has 12 residues. CDR1 SGHTA and CDR2 FQGNSA come from the germline V gene. The CDR3 DNA reads TGCGCCAGCAGCACCCTAGCGGGCGGGGGGTACTTC. Its protein is CASSTLAGGGYF. The whole variable domain, remainder taken from reference TRBV7-2 and TRBJ2-5, is GAGVSQSPSNKVTEKGKDVELRCDPISGHTALYWYRQSLGQGLEFLIYFQGNSAPDKSGLPSDRFSAERTGGSVSTLTIQRTQQEDSAVYLCASSTLAGGGYFGPGTRLLVL.

This clone appeared a few times. CDR3 residues: CASRWGQGNQPQHF. CDR3 nucleotide sequence: TGTGCCAGCAGGTGGGGACAGGGGAATCAGCCCCAGCATTTT. V is TRBV28 and J is TRBJ1-5; 10 bases align to TRBD1. Trimming cost V 6 bases and J 4 bases; bases outside gene matches: 3. Germline V gene sequence: CDR1 MDHEN, CDR2 SYDVKM. This CDR3 is built from 14 residues.

The chain carries TRBV5-5 and TRBJ1-1; D is unresolved. Trimming pared 6 bases from V and 0 bases from J, leaving 18 bases between. This CDR3 is 16 amino acids long. CDR1 is SGHKS and CDR2 is YYEKEE in the germline V gene (reference sequence). This chain's CDR3 is CASTADKINLNTEAFF. The CDR3 coding sequence is TGTGCCAGCACGGCAGACAAAATTAACCTGAACACTGAAGCTTTCTTT.

The chain carries TRBV6-5 and TRBJ2-5; D call uncertain. Germline lookup yields CDR1 MNHEY and CDR2 SVGAGI. The CDR3 has 15 amino acids. Trimming pared 6 bases from V and 1 base from J, leaving 15 bases between. The CDR3 DNA is TGTGCCAGCAGCCCCTCCCGGCAGCCCCAAGAGACCCAGTACTTC. Translating gives CASSPSRQPQETQYF.

The genes are TRBV7-2 and TRBJ2-3; TRBD2 might be the D (6 bases). The CDR3 spans 17 residues. Trimming removed 1 base at V and 5 bases at J, with 19 bases between. Per the germline V gene, CDR1 is SGHTA and CDR2 is FQGNSA. In DNA form, the CDR3 reads TGTGCCAGCAGCTTAGGGCTAGCGAGACGGGCGCAAGATACGCAGTATTTT. Translating gives CASSLGLARRAQDTQYF.

The chain is built from TRBV5-8 and TRBJ2-7; unclear D gene. With 1 base removed from V and 2 bases from J, the gap between germline ends came to 13 bases. This CDR3 is built from 15 residues. CDR1 is SGHTS, CDR2 YDEGEE, per germline. Here the CDR3 reads CASSLWYLVAYEQYF. The CDR3 bases are TGTGCCAGCAGCTTGTGGTACCTGGTTGCCTACGAGCAGTACTTC. Full variable domain (remainder filled in from reference TRBV5-8 and TRBJ2-7): EAGVTQSPTHLIKTRGQQATLRCSPISGHTSVYWYQQALGLGLQFLLWYDEGEERNRGNFPPRFSGRQFPNYSSELNVNALELEDSALYLCASSLWYLVAYEQYFGPGTRLTVT.

The chain combines TRBV18 with TRBJ2-1, with TRBD2 identical over 8 bases. Germline-derived CDR1 and CDR2 are KGHSH and LQKENI. The CDR3 runs to 15 residues. V was clipped by 2 bases and J by 7 bases; unmatched bases: 7. The CDR3 is CASSPLLAALNEQFF. In nucleotides, the CDR3 is TGTGCCAGCTCACCATTACTAGCGGCTTTGAATGAGCAGTTCTTC.

V and J are TRBV27 and TRBJ1-4; no definite D call. V was cut by 6 bases and J by 8 bases, with 13 bases left in between. The CDR3 runs to 13 residues. Per the germline V gene, CDR1 is MNHEY and CDR2 is SMNVEV (reference sequence). For the CDR3, the DNA is TGTGCCAGCAGACGTTCGGGCAGGGAAAAACTGTTTTTT. Its protein is CASRRSGREKLFF.

The chain employs TRBV7-8 and TRBJ1-2; D uncertain. Trimming took off 5 bases at V and 8 bases at J, with 18 bases between the two ends. Germline V gives CDR1 SGHVS, CDR2 FQNEAQ. This CDR3 is built from 14 residues. The CDR3 DNA follows: TGTGCCAGCAGCCGTAATTACGAAAAGGCGGGCTACACCTTC. Its translation is CASSRNYEKAGYTF.

The chain is built from TRBV19 and TRBJ2-7; possibly TRBD1 for D (6 bases). The CDR3 spans 14 residues. Germline values: CDR1 LNHDA, CDR2 SQIVND (reference sequence). The V and J ends lost 11 bases and 1 base respectively, with 18 bases between them. This chain's CDR3 is CASRVGQSSYEQYF. CDR3 nucleotides: TGTGCCTCCCGAGTCGGACAGAGTTCCTACGAGCAGTACTTC.

The V call is TRBV9, the J call TRBJ1-4, with 9 bases fitting TRBD1. The CDR3 runs to 17 residues. The germline V gene has CDR1 SGDLS and CDR2 YYNGEE. The V and J ends lost 2 bases and 4 bases, in that order; junction bases with no gene match: 9. The CDR3 is CASSVGQGTSINEKLFF. CDR3 DNA sequence: TGTGCCAGCAGCGTCGGACAGGGGACATCTATTAATGAAAAACTGTTTTTT.

The genes are TRBV19 and TRBJ2-3; D possibly corresponds to TRBD2 (5 bases). The CDR3 totals 12 residues. Trimming took off 10 bases at V and 0 bases at J, with 8 bases between the two ends. The germline gives CDR1 LNHDA, CDR2 SQIVND (reference sequence). CDR3 nucleotides: TGTGCCACCAGGACTAGCACAGATACGCAGTATTTT. It translates to CATRTSTDTQYF.

This clone was observed a single time. The CDR3 region has the DNA TGTGCCAGCAGGACGACCACGAGCTCCTACGAGCAGTACTTC. Its translation is CASRTTTSSYEQYF. The rearrangement links TRBV27 to TRBJ2-7; no firm D call. V shed 6 bases and J shed 0 bases, with 12 bases lying between them. There are 14 residues in the CDR3. The germline V gene encodes CDR1 MNHEY and CDR2 SMNVEV (reference sequence).

This chain links TRBV6-5 with TRBJ2-3; perhaps D is TRBD1 or TRBD2 (5 bases each). The CDR3 is 15 amino acids. Trimming pared 0 bases from V and 2 bases from J, leaving 9 bases between. The germline CDR1 and CDR2 sequences are MNHEY and SVGAGI. The CDR3 DNA reads as TGTGCCAGCAGTTACTCCGGGACGGTCACAGATACGCAGTATTTT. Translating gives CASSYSGTVTDTQYF.

V is TRBV7-3 and J is TRBJ2-2, with D tentatively TRBD1 or TRBD2 (5 bases each). The CDR3 is 16 residues long. Germline CDR1 is SGHTA and CDR2 is FQGTGA. V was pared by 1 base and J by 1 base, with 10 bases between. The CDR3 loop is CASSLIGTQNTGELFF. The CDR3 DNA reads TGTGCCAGCAGCTTAATTGGGACCCAGAACACCGGGGAGCTGTTTTTT.

V and J are TRBV6-6 and TRBJ2-3; D tentatively fits TRBD1 or TRBD2 (6 bases each). Trimming shortened V by 6 bases and J by 9 bases, and 25 bases separated the two germline ends. The CDR3 runs 16 residues. CDR1 is MNHNY and CDR2 is SVGAGI in the germline V gene (reference sequence). The CDR3 region has the DNA TGTGCCAGCAGCTCCCGGACCTCTGAACTAGGGGGGACGCAGTATTTT. Its protein is CASSSRTSELGGTQYF.

This clone appeared a single time. V is TRBV6-6 and J is TRBJ2-2; D perhaps matches TRBD2 (6 bases). The V end lost 4 bases, the J end lost 6 bases, and 12 bases lay between the germline ends. This CDR3 comprises 14 residues. The germline V gene has CDR1 MNHNY and CDR2 SVGAGI (reference sequence). CDR3 sequence: CASSSQTSSGELFF. The CDR3 coding sequence is TGTGCCAGCAGTTCCCAAACTAGCTCCGGGGAGCTGTTTTTT.

In nucleotides, the CDR3 is TGTGCCAGTAGTCCCCGACTAGCGGGAGGGCAAGGCGAGCAGTACTTC. Translating it yields CASSPRLAGGQGEQYF. The rearrangement uses TRBV19 and TRBJ2-7; 14 bases map to TRBD2. This CDR3 is 16 amino acids long. V gave up 5 bases and J gave up 6 bases; unmatched junction bases: 9. In germline, CDR1 is LNHDA, CDR2 SQIVND (reference sequence).

The V gene is TRBV6-6, the J gene TRBJ2-7; D remains ambiguous. V gave up 7 bases and J gave up 3 bases, with 13 bases separating them. This CDR3 spans 13 amino acids. CDR1 and CDR2 from the germline V gene are MNHNY and SVGAGI (reference sequence). DNA of the CDR3: TGTGCCAGCACCCCTATTTTCGGCTACGAGCAGTACTTC. Translating gives CASTPIFGYEQYF.

This rearrangement joins TRBV7-2 to TRBJ2-1; TRBD2 matches at 14 bases. The CDR3 length is 17 residues. CDR1 and CDR2 (germline): SGHTA, FQGNSA. V dropped 1 base and J dropped 6; count of bases not matched to a gene: 5. CDR3 loop: CASSLVGTSGRGNEQFF. CDR3 nucleotides: TGTGCCAGCAGCTTAGTCGGGACTAGCGGGAGAGGCAATGAGCAGTTCTTC.

The rearrangement uses TRBV5-1 and TRBJ2-5, with D possibly being TRBD2 (6 bases). The V and J ends lost 0 bases and 7 bases respectively, with 22 bases between them. The CDR3 has 17 amino acids. Germline assignment: CDR1 SGHRS and CDR2 YFSETQ. CDR3 amino acids: CASSLGGVGNAVRTQYF. CDR3 nucleotides: TGCGCCAGCAGCTTGGGCGGGGTCGGTAATGCGGTCAGGACCCAGTACTTC.

The chain is built from TRBV7-9 and TRBJ2-2; 13 positions match TRBD2. The V and J ends lost 4 bases and 3 bases, in that order; junction bases with no gene match: 2. The CDR3 loop spans 16 amino acids. CDR1 and CDR2 (germline): SEHNR, FQNEAQ (reference sequence). In nucleotides, the CDR3 is TGTGCCAGCAGCTCGGGACTAGCGGGATACACCGGGGAGCTGTTTTTT. Residues: CASSSGLAGYTGELFF.

V is TRBV30 and J is TRBJ1-1; no clear D. CDR3 length equals 14 residues. CDR1 and CDR2 from the germline V gene are GTSNPN and SVGIG (reference sequence). Trimming took off 0 bases at V and 4 bases at J, with 12 bases between the two ends. The CDR3 reads CAWSVSDLGTEAFF. Written as DNA, the CDR3 is TGTGCCTGGAGTGTATCAGACCTTGGCACTGAAGCTTTCTTT.

The V call is TRBV7-2, the J call TRBJ2-1, with a tentative D call TRBD2 (5 bases). The CDR3 covers 16 residues. Per the germline V gene, CDR1 is SGHTA and CDR2 is FQGNSA. V was pared by 2 bases and J by 9 bases, with 20 bases between. The CDR3 loop is CASSLNRLARASEQFF. In nucleotides, the CDR3 is TGTGCCAGCAGCTTAAATAGGCTAGCCCGGGCGAGTGAGCAGTTCTTC.